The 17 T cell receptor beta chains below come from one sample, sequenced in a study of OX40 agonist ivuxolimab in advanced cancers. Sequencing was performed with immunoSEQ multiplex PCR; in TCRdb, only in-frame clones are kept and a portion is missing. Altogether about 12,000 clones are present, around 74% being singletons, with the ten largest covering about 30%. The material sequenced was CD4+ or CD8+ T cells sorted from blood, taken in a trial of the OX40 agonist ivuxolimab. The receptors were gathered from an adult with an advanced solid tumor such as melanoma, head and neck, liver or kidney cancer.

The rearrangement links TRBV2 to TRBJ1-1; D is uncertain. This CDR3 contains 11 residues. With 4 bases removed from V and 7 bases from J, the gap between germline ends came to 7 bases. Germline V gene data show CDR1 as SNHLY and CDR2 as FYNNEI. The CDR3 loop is CASSAGREAFF. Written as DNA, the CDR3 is TGTGCCAGCAGTGCCGGGCGTGAAGCTTTCTTT.

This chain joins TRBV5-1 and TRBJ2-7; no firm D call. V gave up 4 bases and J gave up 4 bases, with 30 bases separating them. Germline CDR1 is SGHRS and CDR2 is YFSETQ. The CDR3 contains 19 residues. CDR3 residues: CASSNVLSASSEVVYEQYV. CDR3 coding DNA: TGCGCCAGCAGCAATGTATTATCGGCTAGTAGTGAGGTCGTGTACGAGCAGTACGTC.

The DNA of the CDR3 is TGTGCCAGCAGCCCTGGACTAGCGGGAGAAGGGGGCACAGATACGCAGTATTTT. The encoded protein is CASSPGLAGEGGTDTQYF. The rearrangement links TRBV7-9 to TRBJ2-3; 13 bases line up with TRBD2. The CDR3 consists of 18 residues. The germline V gene has CDR1 SEHNR and CDR2 FQNEAQ (reference sequence). The trim removed 5 bases at V and 1 base at J, leaving 9 bases unmatched.

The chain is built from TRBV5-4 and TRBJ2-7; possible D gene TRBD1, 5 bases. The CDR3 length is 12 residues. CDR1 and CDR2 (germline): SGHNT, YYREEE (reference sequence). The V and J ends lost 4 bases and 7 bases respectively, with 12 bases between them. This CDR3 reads CASSHQAGEQYV. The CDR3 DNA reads TGTGCCAGCAGCCATCAGGCAGGGGAGCAGTACGTC.

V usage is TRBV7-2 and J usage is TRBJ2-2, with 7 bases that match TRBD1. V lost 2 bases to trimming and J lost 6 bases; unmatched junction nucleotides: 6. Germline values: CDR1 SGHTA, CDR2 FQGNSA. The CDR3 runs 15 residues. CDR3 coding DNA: TGTGCCAGCAGCTTAAGTCCCCAGGGGGCCGGGGAGCTGTTTTTT. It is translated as CASSLSPQGAGELFF.

This CDR3 is CASSQGMTDSNQPQHF. DNA of the CDR3: TGCGCCAGCAGCCAAGGTATGACAGATAGCAATCAGCCCCAGCATTTT. This sequence joins TRBV4-1 and TRBJ1-5, with TRBD1 as a possible D gene (5 bases). The CDR3 consists of 16 residues. Germline CDR1 reads MGHRA; CDR2 reads YSYEKL. With 1 base removed from V and 0 bases from J, the gap between germline ends came to 10 bases.

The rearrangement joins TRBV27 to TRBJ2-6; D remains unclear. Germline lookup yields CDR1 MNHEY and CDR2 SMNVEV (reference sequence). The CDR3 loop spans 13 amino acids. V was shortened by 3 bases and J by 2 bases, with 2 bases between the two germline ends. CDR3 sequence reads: CASSFTGANVLTF. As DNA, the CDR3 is TGTGCCAGCAGTTTTACTGGGGCCAACGTCCTGACTTTC.

The CDR3 spells CASSVGAGNTEAFF. The CDR3 nucleotides read TGTGCCAGCAGCGTAGGGGCCGGGAACACTGAAGCTTTCTTT. This chain links TRBV9 with TRBJ1-1, with no clear D. Germline CDR1 reads SGDLS; CDR2 reads YYNGEE. V lost 0 bases and J lost 1, with 7 bases in between. The CDR3 is 14 amino acids. Based on the CDR3 plus reference TRBV9 and TRBJ1-1, the full variable domain is DSGVTQTPKHLITATGQRVTLRCSPRSGDLSVYWYQQSLDQGLQFLIQYYNGEERAKGNILERFSAQQFPDLHSELNLSSLELGDSALYFCASSVGAGNTEAFFGQGTRLTVV.

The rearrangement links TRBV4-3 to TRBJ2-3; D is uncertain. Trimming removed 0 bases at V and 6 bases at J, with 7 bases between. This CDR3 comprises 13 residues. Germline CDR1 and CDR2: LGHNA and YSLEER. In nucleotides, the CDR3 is TGCGCCAGCAGCCAAGATTCGTCGGATACGCAGTATTTT. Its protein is CASSQDSSDTQYF.

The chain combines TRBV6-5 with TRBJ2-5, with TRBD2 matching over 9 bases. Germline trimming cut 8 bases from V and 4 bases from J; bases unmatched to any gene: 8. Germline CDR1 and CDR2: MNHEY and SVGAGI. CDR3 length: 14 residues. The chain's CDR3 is CASGELAGVETQYF. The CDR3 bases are TGTGCCAGCGGGGAATTAGCGGGAGTAGAGACCCAGTACTTC.

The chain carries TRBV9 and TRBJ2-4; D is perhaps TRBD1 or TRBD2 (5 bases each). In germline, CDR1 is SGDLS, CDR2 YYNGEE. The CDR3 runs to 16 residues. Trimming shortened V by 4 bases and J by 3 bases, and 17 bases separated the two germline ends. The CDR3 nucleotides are TGTGCCAGCAGCTCCGAGGGGTACGTGGACAAAAACATTCAGTACTTC. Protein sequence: CASSSEGYVDKNIQYF.

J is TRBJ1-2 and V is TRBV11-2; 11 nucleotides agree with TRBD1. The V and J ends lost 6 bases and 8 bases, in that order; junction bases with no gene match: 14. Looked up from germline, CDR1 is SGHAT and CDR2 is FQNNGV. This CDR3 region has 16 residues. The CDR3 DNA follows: TGTGCCAGCAGGCGCCCCGGGACAGGGGGTGTATTGGGCTACACCTTC. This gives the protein CASRRPGTGGVLGYTF.

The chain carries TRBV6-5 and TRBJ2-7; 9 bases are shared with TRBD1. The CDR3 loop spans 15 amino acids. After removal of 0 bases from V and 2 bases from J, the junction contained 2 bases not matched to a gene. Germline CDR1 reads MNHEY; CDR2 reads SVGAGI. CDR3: CASSYSGQGTYEQYV. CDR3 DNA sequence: TGTGCCAGCAGTTACTCTGGACAGGGGACCTACGAGCAGTACGTC.

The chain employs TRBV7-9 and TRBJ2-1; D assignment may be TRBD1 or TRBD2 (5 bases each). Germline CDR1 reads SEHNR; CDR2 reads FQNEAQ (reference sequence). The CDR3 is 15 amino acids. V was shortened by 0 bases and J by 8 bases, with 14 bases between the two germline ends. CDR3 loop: CASSLALGDRHEQFF. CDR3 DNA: TGTGCCAGCAGCTTAGCGCTCGGGGACCGGCATGAGCAGTTCTTC.

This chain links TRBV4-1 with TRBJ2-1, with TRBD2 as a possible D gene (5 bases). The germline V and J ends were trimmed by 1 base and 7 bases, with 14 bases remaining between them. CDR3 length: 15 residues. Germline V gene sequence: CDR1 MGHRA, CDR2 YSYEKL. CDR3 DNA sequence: TGCGCCAGCAGCCAAGTCAGGACTCCTCCAAATGAGCAGTTCTTC. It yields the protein CASSQVRTPPNEQFF.

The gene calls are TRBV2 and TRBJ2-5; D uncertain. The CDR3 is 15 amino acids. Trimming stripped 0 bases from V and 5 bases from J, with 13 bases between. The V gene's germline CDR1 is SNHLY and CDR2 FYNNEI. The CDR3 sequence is CASSEAPGLGETQYF. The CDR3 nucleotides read TGTGCCAGCAGTGAAGCGCCAGGATTAGGGGAGACCCAGTACTTC.

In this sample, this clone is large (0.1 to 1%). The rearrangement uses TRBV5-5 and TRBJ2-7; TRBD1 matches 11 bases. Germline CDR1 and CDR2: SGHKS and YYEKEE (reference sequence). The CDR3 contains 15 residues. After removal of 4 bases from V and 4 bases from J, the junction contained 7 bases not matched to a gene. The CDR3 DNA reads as TGTGCCAGCAGCCCCCCGGACAGGGGGCTTTACGAGCAGTACTTC. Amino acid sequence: CASSPPDRGLYEQYF.